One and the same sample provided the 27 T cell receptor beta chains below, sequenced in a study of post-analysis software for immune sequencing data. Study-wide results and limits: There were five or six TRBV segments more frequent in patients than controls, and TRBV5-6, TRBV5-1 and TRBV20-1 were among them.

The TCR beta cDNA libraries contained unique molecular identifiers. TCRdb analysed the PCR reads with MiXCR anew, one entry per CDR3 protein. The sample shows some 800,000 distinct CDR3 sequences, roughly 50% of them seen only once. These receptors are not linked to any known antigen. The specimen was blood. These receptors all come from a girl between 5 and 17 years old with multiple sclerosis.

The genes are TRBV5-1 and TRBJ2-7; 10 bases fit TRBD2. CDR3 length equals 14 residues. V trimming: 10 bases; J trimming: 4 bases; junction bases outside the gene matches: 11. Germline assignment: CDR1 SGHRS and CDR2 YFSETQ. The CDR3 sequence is CAGNLAGVGYEQYF. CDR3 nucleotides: TGCGCCGGCAACCTAGCGGGAGTCGGTTACGAGCAGTACTTC.

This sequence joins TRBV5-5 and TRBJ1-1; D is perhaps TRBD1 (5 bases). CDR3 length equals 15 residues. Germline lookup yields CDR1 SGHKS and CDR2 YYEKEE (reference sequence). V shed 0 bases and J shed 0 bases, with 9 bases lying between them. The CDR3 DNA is TGTGCCAGCAGCTTGGCAGGGTGGCTGAACACTGAAGCTTTCTTT. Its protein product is CASSLAGWLNTEAFF. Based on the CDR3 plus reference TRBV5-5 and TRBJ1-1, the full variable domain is DAGVTQSPTHLIKTRGQQVTLRCSPISGHKSVSWYQQVLGQGPQFIFQYYEKEERGRGNFPDRFSARQFPNYSSELNVNALLLGDSALYLCASSLAGWLNTEAFFGQGTRLTVV.

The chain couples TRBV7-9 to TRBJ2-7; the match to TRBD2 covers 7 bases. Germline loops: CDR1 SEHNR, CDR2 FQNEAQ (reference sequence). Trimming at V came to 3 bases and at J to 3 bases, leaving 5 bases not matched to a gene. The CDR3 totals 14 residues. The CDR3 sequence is CASSFASGYYEQYF. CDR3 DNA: TGTGCCAGCAGCTTCGCTAGCGGCTACTACGAGCAGTACTTC.

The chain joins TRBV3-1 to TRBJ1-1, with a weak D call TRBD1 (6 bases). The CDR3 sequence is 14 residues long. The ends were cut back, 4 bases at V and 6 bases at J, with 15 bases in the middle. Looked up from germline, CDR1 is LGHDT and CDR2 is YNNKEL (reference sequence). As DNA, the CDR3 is TGTGCCAGCAGCCGGATGGGGGGCAGGGCTGAAGCTTTCTTT. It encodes CASSRMGGRAEAFF.

The CDR3 loop reads CASSQDAEKLFF. The DNA for the CDR3 is TGCGCCAGCAGCCAAGATGCTGAAAAACTGTTTTTT. This chain connects TRBV4-1 to TRBJ1-4; D ambiguous. In germline, CDR1 is MGHRA, CDR2 YSYEKL. The V end lost 0 bases, the J end lost 7 bases, and 3 bases lay between the germline ends. This CDR3 is 12 amino acids long.

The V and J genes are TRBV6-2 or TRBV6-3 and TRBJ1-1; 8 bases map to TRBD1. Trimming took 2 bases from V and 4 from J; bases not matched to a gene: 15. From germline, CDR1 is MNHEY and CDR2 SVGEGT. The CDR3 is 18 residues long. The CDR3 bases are TGTGCCAGCAGTTACAGGCTGGGCAGGGGGCGTAGGGCCACTGAAGCTTTCTTT. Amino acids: CASSYRLGRGRRATEAFF.

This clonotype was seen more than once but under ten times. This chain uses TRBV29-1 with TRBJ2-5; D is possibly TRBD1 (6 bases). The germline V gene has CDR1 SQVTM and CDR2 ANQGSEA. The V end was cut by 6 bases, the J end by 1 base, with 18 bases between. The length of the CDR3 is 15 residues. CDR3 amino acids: CSVARRDKSQETQYF. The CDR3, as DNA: TGCAGCGTCGCACGCCGGGACAAAAGCCAAGAGACCCAGTACTTC.

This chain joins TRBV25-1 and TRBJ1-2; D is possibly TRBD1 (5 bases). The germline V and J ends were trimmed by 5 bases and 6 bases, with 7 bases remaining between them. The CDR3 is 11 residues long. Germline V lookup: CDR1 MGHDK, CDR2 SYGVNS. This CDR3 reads CASSRGHGYTF. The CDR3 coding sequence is TGTGCCAGCAGTAGGGGCCATGGCTACACCTTC.

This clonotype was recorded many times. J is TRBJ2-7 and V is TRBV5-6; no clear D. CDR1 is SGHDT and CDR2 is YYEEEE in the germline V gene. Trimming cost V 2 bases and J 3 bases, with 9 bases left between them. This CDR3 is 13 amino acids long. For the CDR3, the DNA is TGTGCCAGCAGCTTTGGGTGGATCTACGAGCAGTACTTC. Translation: CASSFGWIYEQYF.

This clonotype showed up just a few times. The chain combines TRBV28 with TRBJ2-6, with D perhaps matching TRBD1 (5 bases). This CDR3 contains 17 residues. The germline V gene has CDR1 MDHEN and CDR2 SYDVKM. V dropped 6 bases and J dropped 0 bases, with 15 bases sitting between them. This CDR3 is CASSPGLRPSGANVLTF. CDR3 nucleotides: TGTGCCAGCAGCCCAGGGTTGAGGCCCTCTGGGGCCAACGTCCTGACTTTC.

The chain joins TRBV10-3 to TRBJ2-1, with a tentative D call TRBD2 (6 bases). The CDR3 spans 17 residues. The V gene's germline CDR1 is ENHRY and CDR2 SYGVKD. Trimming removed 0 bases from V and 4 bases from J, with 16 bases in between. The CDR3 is CAISESAEGIGYNEQFF. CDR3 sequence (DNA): TGTGCCATCAGTGAGTCGGCGGAGGGGATAGGGTACAATGAGCAGTTCTTC.

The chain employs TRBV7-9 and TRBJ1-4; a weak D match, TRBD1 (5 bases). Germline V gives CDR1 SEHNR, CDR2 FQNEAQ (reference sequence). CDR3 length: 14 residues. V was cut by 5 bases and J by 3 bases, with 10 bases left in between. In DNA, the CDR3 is TGTGCCAGCAGCCGGGGGTCCTCTAATGAAAAACTGTTTTTT. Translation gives CASSRGSSNEKLFF.

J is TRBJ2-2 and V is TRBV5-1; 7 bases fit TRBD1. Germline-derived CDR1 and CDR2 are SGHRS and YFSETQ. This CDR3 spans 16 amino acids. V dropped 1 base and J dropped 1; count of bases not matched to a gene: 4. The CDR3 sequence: CASSLSRDRNTGELFF. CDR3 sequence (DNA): TGCGCCAGCAGCTTGAGCCGGGACAGGAACACCGGGGAGCTGTTTTTT.

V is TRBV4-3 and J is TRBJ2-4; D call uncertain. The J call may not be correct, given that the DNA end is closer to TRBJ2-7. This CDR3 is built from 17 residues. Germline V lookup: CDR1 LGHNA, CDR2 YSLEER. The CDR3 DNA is TGCGCCAGCAGCCAAGCCCTCTGGACCCTCGAGGCCTACGAGCAGTACTTC. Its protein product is CASSQALWTLEAYEQYF.

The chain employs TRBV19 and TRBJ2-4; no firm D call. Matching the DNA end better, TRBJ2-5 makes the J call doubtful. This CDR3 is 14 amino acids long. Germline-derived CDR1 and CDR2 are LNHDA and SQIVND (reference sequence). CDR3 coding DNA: TGTGCCAGTAGTATATTTCTAACCCAAGAGACCCAGTACTTC. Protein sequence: CASSIFLTQETQYF.

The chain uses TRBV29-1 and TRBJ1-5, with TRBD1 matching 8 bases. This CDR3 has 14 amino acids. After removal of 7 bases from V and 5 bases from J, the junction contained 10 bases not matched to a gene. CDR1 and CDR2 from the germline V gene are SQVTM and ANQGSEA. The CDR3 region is CSGSTGDRDQPQHF. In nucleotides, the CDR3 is TGCAGCGGATCGACAGGGGATAGGGATCAGCCCCAGCATTTT.

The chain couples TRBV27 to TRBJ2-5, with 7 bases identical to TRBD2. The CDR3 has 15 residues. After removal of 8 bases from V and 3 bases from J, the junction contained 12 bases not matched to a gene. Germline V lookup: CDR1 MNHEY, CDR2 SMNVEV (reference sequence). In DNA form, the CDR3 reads TGTGCCAGCGCCCGACTAGCCGGAACGGAAGAGACCCAGTACTTC. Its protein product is CASARLAGTEETQYF.

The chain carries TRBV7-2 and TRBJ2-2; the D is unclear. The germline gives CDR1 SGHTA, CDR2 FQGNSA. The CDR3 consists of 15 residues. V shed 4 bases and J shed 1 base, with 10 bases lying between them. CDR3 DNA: TGTGCCAGCAGCTCAAGGGCCCTGAACACCGGGGAGCTGTTTTTT. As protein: CASSSRALNTGELFF.

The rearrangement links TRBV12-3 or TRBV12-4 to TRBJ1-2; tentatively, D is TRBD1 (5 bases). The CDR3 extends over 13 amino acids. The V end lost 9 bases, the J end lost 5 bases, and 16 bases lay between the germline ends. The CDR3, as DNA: TGTGCCAGTTCGCCGGGACGGTATTATGGCTACACCTTC. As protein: CASSPGRYYGYTF.

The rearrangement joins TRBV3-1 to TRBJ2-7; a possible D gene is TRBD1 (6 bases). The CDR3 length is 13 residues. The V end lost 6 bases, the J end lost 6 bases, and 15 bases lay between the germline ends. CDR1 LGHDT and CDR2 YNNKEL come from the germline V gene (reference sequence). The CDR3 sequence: CASSFTTGTEQYF. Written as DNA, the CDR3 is TGTGCCAGCAGTTTCACTACAGGGACCGAGCAGTACTTC.

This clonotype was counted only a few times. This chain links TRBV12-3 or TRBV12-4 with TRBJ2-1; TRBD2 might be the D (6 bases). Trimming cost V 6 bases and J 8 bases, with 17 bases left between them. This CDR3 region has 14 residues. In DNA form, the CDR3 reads TGTGCCAGCAGGGGCTCTGGGACGGGAGATGAGCAGTTCTTC. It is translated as CASRGSGTGDEQFF.

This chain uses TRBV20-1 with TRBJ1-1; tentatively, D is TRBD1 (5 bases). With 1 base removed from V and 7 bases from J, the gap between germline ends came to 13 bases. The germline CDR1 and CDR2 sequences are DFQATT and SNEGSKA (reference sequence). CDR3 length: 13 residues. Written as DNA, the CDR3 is TGCAGTGCTAGAGGAGCACAGGACGGTGAAGCTTTCTTT. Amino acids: CSARGAQDGEAFF.

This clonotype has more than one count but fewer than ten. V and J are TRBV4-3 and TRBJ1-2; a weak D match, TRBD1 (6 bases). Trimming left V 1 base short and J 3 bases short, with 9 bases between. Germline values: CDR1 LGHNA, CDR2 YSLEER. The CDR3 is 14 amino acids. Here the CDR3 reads CASSQGAGDYGYTF. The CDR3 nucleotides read TGCGCCAGCAGCCAAGGGGCAGGGGACTATGGCTACACCTTC.

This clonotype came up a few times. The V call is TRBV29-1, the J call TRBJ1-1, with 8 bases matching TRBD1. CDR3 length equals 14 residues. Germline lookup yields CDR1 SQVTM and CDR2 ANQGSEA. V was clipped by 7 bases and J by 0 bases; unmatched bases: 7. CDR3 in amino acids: CSGTRTGMNTEAFF. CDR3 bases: TGCAGCGGAACCAGGACAGGGATGAACACTGAAGCTTTCTTT.

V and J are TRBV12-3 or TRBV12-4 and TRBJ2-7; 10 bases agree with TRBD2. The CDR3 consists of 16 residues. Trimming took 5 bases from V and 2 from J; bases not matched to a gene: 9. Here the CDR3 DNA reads TGTGCCAGCAGTGCGGGCCCTAGCGGGAGTGCCTACGAGCAGTACTTC. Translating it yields CASSAGPSGSAYEQYF.

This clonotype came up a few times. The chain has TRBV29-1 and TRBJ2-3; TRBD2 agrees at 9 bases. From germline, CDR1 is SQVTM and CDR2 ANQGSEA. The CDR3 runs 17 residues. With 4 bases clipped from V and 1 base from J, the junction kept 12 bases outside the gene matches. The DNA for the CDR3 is TGCAGCGTTGTTGCCCGGCGGGAGGGCCCCGGCACAGATACGCAGTATTTT. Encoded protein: CSVVARREGPGTDTQYF.

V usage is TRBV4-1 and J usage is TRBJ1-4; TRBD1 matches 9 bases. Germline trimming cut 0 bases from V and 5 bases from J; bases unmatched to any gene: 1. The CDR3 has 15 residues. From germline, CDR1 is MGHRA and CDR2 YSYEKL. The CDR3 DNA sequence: TGCGCCAGCAGCCAAGATGGGACAGGGAATGAAAAACTGTTTTTT. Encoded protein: CASSQDGTGNEKLFF.